One sample yielded the 11 T cell receptor beta chains listed below, sequenced in a study of radiation and T cells in renal cell carcinoma. Sample time point: blood 4 weeks post-SBRT, at nephrectomy. Treatment denoted: 15 Gy SBRT to primary tumor, nephrectomy 4 weeks later. The table came from immunoSEQ multiplex PCR; TCRdb's copy has only in-frame clones and leaves some out. Here the sample spans around 95,000 clones, roughly 88% being singletons. The source material was blood, sampled from a patient whose treatment included radiotherapy and nephrectomy. The receptors were gathered from a man between 60 and 70 years old with renal cell carcinoma.

CDR3 DNA sequence: TGTGCCAGCAGTTCCCCACAGGGCCCAACTAATGAAAAACTGTTTTTT. Residues: CASSSPQGPTNEKLFF. J is TRBJ1-4 and V is TRBV28, with D possibly TRBD1 on 6 matching bases. The CDR3 has 16 residues. V dropped 4 bases and J dropped 0 bases, with 12 bases sitting between them. Germline V gene sequence: CDR1 MDHEN, CDR2 SYDVKM.

The CDR3 here is CASSQETTSGDNEQFF. The CDR3 bases are TGTGCCAGCAGCCAAGAAACCACTAGCGGGGACAATGAGCAGTTCTTC. The rearrangement joins TRBV4-2 to TRBJ2-1; TRBD2 matches at 10 bases. Per the germline V gene, CDR1 is LGHNA and CDR2 is YNFKEQ. Losses at the gene ends were 0 bases for V and 5 bases for J; bases not matched to a gene: 4. This CDR3 comprises 16 residues.

This rearrangement joins TRBV2 to TRBJ2-1; D is perhaps TRBD2 (6 bases). V shed 5 bases and J shed 14 bases, with 13 bases lying between them. CDR1 is SNHLY and CDR2 is FYNNEI in the germline V gene. The CDR3 has 11 amino acids. The CDR3 sequence: CASSLTSQEFF. CDR3 DNA: TGTGCCAGCAGTTTGACTAGTCAGGAGTTCTTC.

V usage is TRBV27 and J usage is TRBJ1-5; D is unclear. V dropped 2 bases and J dropped 4 bases, with 12 bases sitting between them. CDR3 size: 15 residues. Germline V CDR1 and CDR2: MNHEY, SMNVEV (reference sequence). The CDR3 DNA reads TGTGCCAGCAGTTTACTGTGGGGAGGGAATCAGCCCCAGCATTTT. Translated, it gives CASSLLWGGNQPQHF.

V gene TRBV7-9 combines with J gene TRBJ1-1, with 9 bases that match TRBD1. V lost 5 bases to trimming and J lost 5 bases; unmatched junction nucleotides: 6. CDR3 length equals 14 residues. Germline CDR1 reads SEHNR; CDR2 reads FQNEAQ (reference sequence). CDR3 DNA: TGTGCCAGCAGCGGGACAGGGTTTGCGACTGAAGCTTTCTTT. Its translation: CASSGTGFATEAFF.

The chain couples TRBV4-3 to TRBJ2-3; D uncertain. CDR3 length: 14 amino acids. V dropped 4 bases and J dropped 1 base, with 9 bases sitting between them. CDR1 LGHNA and CDR2 YSLEER come from the germline V gene. CDR3 DNA: TGCGCCAGCAGCCGGGCCGGGCGCACAGATACGCAGTATTTT. Amino acids: CASSRAGRTDTQYF.

The gene calls are TRBV7-2 and TRBJ2-1, with 9 bases aligning to TRBD2. From germline, CDR1 is SGHTA and CDR2 FQGNSA. V trimming: 3 bases; J trimming: 6 bases; junction bases outside the gene matches: 3. This CDR3 is 14 amino acids long. CDR3 protein: CASSFRTSVNEQFF. Here the CDR3 DNA reads TGTGCCAGCAGCTTTAGGACTAGCGTCAATGAGCAGTTCTTC.

V gene TRBV6-5 combines with J gene TRBJ2-3, with 8 bases identical to TRBD2. Trimming removed 7 bases from V and 2 bases from J; junction bases left unmatched: 8. CDR1 and CDR2 from the germline V gene are MNHEY and SVGAGI. The CDR3 has 15 amino acids. The CDR3: CASKPGLVYTDTQYF. The CDR3 bases are TGTGCCAGCAAACCGGGACTAGTATACACAGATACGCAGTATTTT.

The chain carries TRBV28 and TRBJ2-6; D remains unclear. With 3 bases removed from V and 4 bases from J, the gap between germline ends came to 7 bases. The CDR3 sequence is 14 residues long. Per germline, CDR1 MDHEN and CDR2 SYDVKM. This CDR3 is CASSLRQGANVLTF. CDR3 nucleotides: TGTGCCAGCAGTTTGAGACAAGGGGCCAACGTCCTGACTTTC.

The gene calls are TRBV11-2 and TRBJ2-7; 9 bases map to TRBD1. J was trimmed by 4 bases and V by 5 bases; bases with no gene match: 9. Germline CDR1 and CDR2: SGHAT and FQNNGV. This CDR3 is 15 amino acids long. The CDR3 coding sequence is TGTGCCAGCAGCCCGATCCGCGGACAGGGGTACGAGCAGTACTTC. This encodes CASSPIRGQGYEQYF.

The J gene is TRBJ2-1, the V gene TRBV18; D tentatively reads TRBD1 or TRBD2 (6 bases each). V was clipped by 0 bases and J by 9 bases, with 15 bases between them. The germline gives CDR1 KGHSH, CDR2 LQKENI. The CDR3 extends over 15 amino acids. The CDR3 here is CASSPPEGDRSEQFF. DNA of the CDR3: TGTGCCAGCTCACCACCGGAGGGGGACCGAAGTGAGCAGTTCTTC.